These T cell receptor beta chains were read from a single sample in a study of CD4 T cells in relation to SARS-CoV-2 and coronaviruses. The data were produced by immunoSEQ multiplex PCR, yet TCRdb's version contains in-frame clones alone and is incomplete. This table holds 65,000 or so clones, 80% to 90% found once. Sequencing was performed on memory CD4+ T cells from PBMCs. The receptors derive from a human donor in good health. Each CDR3 is given with its conserved first and last residue. A D gene is named only where the DNA matches it firmly. Not every row has a clone size; where given, it reads once, few, many or a size class.

clone size: .; J gene: TRBJ1-5; D gene: .; V gene: TRBV12-3/TRBV12-4; CDR3 protein: CASSFFAGQPQHF; CDR3 DNA: TGTGCCAGCAGTTTCTTTGCGGGGCAGCCCCAGCATTTT
clone size: .; J gene: TRBJ2-3; D gene: .; V gene: TRBV14; CDR3 protein: CASSPDYRAPQYF; CDR3 DNA: TGTGCCAGCAGCCCCGATTACAGGGCCCCGCAGTATTTT
clone size: once; J gene: TRBJ2-5; D gene: TRBD2; V gene: TRBV2; CDR3 protein: CASRDGTSGRRETQYF; CDR3 DNA: TGTGCCAGCAGAGACGGGACTAGCGGTAGGCGGGAGACCCAGTACTTC
clone size: .; J gene: TRBJ2-6; D gene: .; V gene: TRBV5-1; CDR3 protein: CASSFGTGANVLTF; CDR3 DNA: TGCGCCAGCAGCTTCGGGACAGGGGCCAACGTCCTGACTTTC
clone size: once; J gene: TRBJ2-5; D gene: .; V gene: TRBV10-3; CDR3 protein: CAISGQQQETQYF; CDR3 DNA: TGTGCCATCAGTGGACAGCAGCAAGAGACCCAGTACTTC
clone size: .; J gene: TRBJ2-7; D gene: .; V gene: TRBV5-1; CDR3 protein: CASSLGGEGSYEQYF; CDR3 DNA: TGCGCCAGCAGCTTGGGCGGAGAGGGATCCTACGAGCAGTACTTC
clone size: .; J gene: TRBJ1-1; D gene: .; V gene: TRBV5-4; CDR3 protein: CASSLREEEAFF; CDR3 DNA: TGTGCCAGCAGCTTGCGAGAAGAAGAAGCTTTCTTT
clone size: .; J gene: TRBJ1-6; D gene: .; V gene: TRBV15; CDR3 protein: CATSRPRSPLHF; CDR3 DNA: TGTGCCACCAGCAGACCCAGGTCCCCCCTCCACTTT
clone size: .; J gene: TRBJ1-1; D gene: .; V gene: TRBV19; CDR3 protein: CASSPYNTEAFF; CDR3 DNA: TGTGCCAGTAGTCCTTACAACACTGAAGCTTTCTTT
clone size: .; J gene: TRBJ2-1; D gene: TRBD2; V gene: TRBV9; CDR3 protein: CASSVAKGPGLAGHEQFF; CDR3 DNA: TGTGCCAGCAGCGTAGCAAAGGGCCCGGGACTAGCGGGCCATGAGCAGTTCTTC
clone size: .; J gene: TRBJ2-5; D gene: TRBD2; V gene: TRBV7-6; CDR3 protein: CASSPYRDSGMETQYF; CDR3 DNA: TGTGCCAGCAGTCCCTACCGGGATAGCGGGATGGAGACCCAGTACTTC
clone size: .; J gene: TRBJ1-4; D gene: TRBD1; V gene: TRBV4-1; CDR3 protein: CASSLSPGQGASNEKLFF; CDR3 DNA: TGCGCCAGCAGCTTGTCGCCGGGACAGGGGGCTTCTAATGAAAAACTGTTTTTT
clone size: .; J gene: TRBJ1-1; D gene: .; V gene: TRBV5-1; CDR3 protein: CASSLVSVANTEAFF; CDR3 DNA: TGCGCCAGCAGCTTGGTCTCGGTAGCGAACACTGAAGCTTTCTTT
clone size: .; J gene: TRBJ2-7; D gene: .; V gene: TRBV28; CDR3 protein: CASSQDYEQYF; CDR3 DNA: TGTGCCAGCAGTCAAGACTACGAGCAGTACTTC
clone size: .; J gene: TRBJ2-5; D gene: .; V gene: TRBV30; CDR3 protein: CAWSVLGDQETQYF; CDR3 DNA: TGTGCCTGGAGTGTACTGGGAGACCAAGAGACCCAGTACTTC
clone size: .; J gene: TRBJ2-2; D gene: .; V gene: TRBV7-9; CDR3 protein: CASSLVAAGTELFF; CDR3 DNA: TGTGCCAGCAGCTTAGTAGCCGCGGGAACGGAGCTGTTTTTT
clone size: .; J gene: TRBJ2-5; D gene: .; V gene: TRBV18; CDR3 protein: CASSPSARKETQYF; CDR3 DNA: TGTGCCAGCTCACCCTCTGCCAGGAAAGAGACCCAGTACTTC
clone size: few; J gene: TRBJ2-7; D gene: .; V gene: TRBV30; CDR3 protein: CAWSVLGRSYEQYF; CDR3 DNA: TGTGCCTGGAGTGTACTCGGCCGGTCCTACGAGCAGTACTTC
clone size: .; J gene: TRBJ1-4; D gene: .; V gene: TRBV6-2/TRBV6-3; CDR3 protein: CASSYGGSNEKLFF; CDR3 DNA: TGTGCCAGCAGTTACGGAGGCTCTAATGAAAAACTGTTTTTT
clone size: .; J gene: TRBJ1-6; D gene: .; V gene: TRBV16; CDR3 protein: CASSQLTSPLHF; CDR3 DNA: TGTGCCAGCAGCCAGTTGACTTCACCCCTCCACTTT
clone size: .; J gene: TRBJ1-4; D gene: .; V gene: TRBV18; CDR3 protein: CASSRRQDGLVATNEKLFF; CDR3 DNA: TGTGCCAGCTCACGACGACAGGATGGTTTGGTTGCAACTAATGAAAAACTGTTTTTT
clone size: .; J gene: TRBJ2-1; D gene: .; V gene: TRBV5-1; CDR3 protein: CASSLIPGLSGNEQFF; CDR3 DNA: TGCGCCAGCAGCCTTATACCGGGCCTCAGTGGCAATGAGCAGTTCTTC
clone size: .; J gene: TRBJ2-1; D gene: TRBD1; V gene: TRBV7-8; CDR3 protein: CASSPGQGRQFF; CDR3 DNA: TGTGCCAGCAGCCCCGGACAGGGAAGGCAGTTCTTC
clone size: .; J gene: TRBJ2-1; D gene: TRBD2; V gene: TRBV5-1; CDR3 protein: CASSYLAGSTYNEQFF; CDR3 DNA: TGCGCCAGCAGCTACCTAGCGGGTTCCACCTACAATGAGCAGTTCTTC
clone size: .; J gene: TRBJ1-2; D gene: .; V gene: TRBV30; CDR3 protein: CAWSEDRHTGYTF; CDR3 DNA: TGTGCCTGGAGCGAAGACCGGCATACGGGCTACACCTTC
clone size: .; J gene: TRBJ1-1; D gene: .; V gene: TRBV19; CDR3 protein: CASSSRGWGKTEAFF; CDR3 DNA: TGTGCCAGTAGTAGTCGGGGCTGGGGTAAGACTGAAGCTTTCTTT
clone size: few; J gene: TRBJ2-7; D gene: .; V gene: TRBV7-7; CDR3 protein: CASSRLPTYEQYF; CDR3 DNA: TGTGCCAGCAGCAGACTCCCCACCTACGAGCAGTACTTC
clone size: .; J gene: TRBJ2-2; D gene: TRBD2; V gene: TRBV2; CDR3 protein: CASSGSSGTVTGELFF; CDR3 DNA: TGTGCCAGCAGTGGTTCTAGCGGAACTGTCACCGGGGAGCTGTTTTTT
clone size: .; J gene: TRBJ1-4; D gene: TRBD1; V gene: TRBV15; CDR3 protein: CATSRGGQGLFEKLFF; CDR3 DNA: TGTGCCACCAGCAGAGGCGGACAGGGGCTCTTTGAAAAACTGTTTTTT
clone size: .; J gene: TRBJ2-7; D gene: .; V gene: TRBV6-2/TRBV6-3; CDR3 protein: CASSSRPSYEQYF; CDR3 DNA: TGTGCCAGCAGTTCCAGGCCTTCCTACGAGCAGTACTTC
clone size: few; J gene: TRBJ2-1; D gene: TRBD2; V gene: TRBV27; CDR3 protein: CASRKTSGGFNEQFF; CDR3 DNA: TGTGCCAGCAGAAAGACTAGCGGGGGCTTCAATGAGCAGTTCTTC
clone size: once; J gene: TRBJ1-4; D gene: .; V gene: TRBV3-1/TRBV3-2; CDR3 protein: CASSHRERSEKLFF; CDR3 DNA: TGTGCCAGCAGCCACAGGGAAAGAAGTGAAAAACTGTTTTTT
clone size: .; J gene: TRBJ2-7; D gene: .; V gene: TRBV19; CDR3 protein: CASSIGGRLNYEQYF; CDR3 DNA: TGTGCCAGTAGTATTGGGGGAAGGTTGAACTACGAGCAGTACTTC
clone size: .; J gene: TRBJ2-5; D gene: TRBD1; V gene: TRBV2; CDR3 protein: CASSVNRGQETQYF; CDR3 DNA: TGTGCCAGCAGTGTTAACAGGGGACAAGAGACCCAGTACTTC
clone size: .; J gene: TRBJ1-5; D gene: TRBD1; V gene: TRBV19; CDR3 protein: CASRTRTGRNSNQPQHF; CDR3 DNA: TGTGCCAGTAGGACCAGGACAGGGAGAAACAGCAATCAGCCCCAGCATTTT
clone size: .; J gene: TRBJ1-1; D gene: TRBD1; V gene: TRBV10-3; CDR3 protein: CAIRDGQAKWNTEAFF; CDR3 DNA: TGTGCCATCAGAGATGGACAGGCTAAGTGGAACACTGAAGCTTTCTTT
clone size: .; J gene: TRBJ2-2; D gene: .; V gene: TRBV12-3/TRBV12-4; CDR3 protein: CASSEQMGGELFF; CDR3 DNA: TGTGCCAGCAGTGAACAGATGGGCGGGGAGCTGTTTTTT
clone size: .; J gene: TRBJ1-1; D gene: .; V gene: TRBV10-3; CDR3 protein: CAISGWGDRDTEAFF; CDR3 DNA: TGTGCCATCAGTGGGTGGGGGGACCGAGACACTGAAGCTTTCTTT
clone size: .; J gene: TRBJ1-2; D gene: .; V gene: TRBV28; CDR3 protein: CASSLQTGGYTF; CDR3 DNA: TGTGCCAGCAGTTTACAGACGGGTGGCTACACCTTC
clone size: .; J gene: TRBJ2-7; D gene: TRBD2; V gene: TRBV28; CDR3 protein: CASSLAGDVSYEQYF; CDR3 DNA: TGTGCCAGCAGTTTAGCGGGAGATGTCTCCTACGAGCAGTACTTC